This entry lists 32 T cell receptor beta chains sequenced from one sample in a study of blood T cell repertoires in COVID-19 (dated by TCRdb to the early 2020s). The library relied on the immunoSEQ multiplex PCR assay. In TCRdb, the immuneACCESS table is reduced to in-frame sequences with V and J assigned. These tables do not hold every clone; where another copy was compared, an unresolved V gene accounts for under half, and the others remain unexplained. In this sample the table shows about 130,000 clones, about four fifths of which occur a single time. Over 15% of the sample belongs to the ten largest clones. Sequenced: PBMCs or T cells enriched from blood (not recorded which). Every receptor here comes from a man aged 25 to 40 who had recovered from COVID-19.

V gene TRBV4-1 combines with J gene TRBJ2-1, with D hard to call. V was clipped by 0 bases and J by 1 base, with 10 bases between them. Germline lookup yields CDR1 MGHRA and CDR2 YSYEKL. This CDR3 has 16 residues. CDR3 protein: CASSQDTSTSYNEQFF. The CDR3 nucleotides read TGCGCCAGCAGCCAAGATACTTCCACGTCCTACAATGAGCAGTTCTTC.

CDR3 bases: TGTGCCAGCTCACCACCGTCCCAGGAATCCTATAATTCACCCCTCCACTTT. It specifies CASSPPSQESYNSPLHF. The chain carries TRBV18 and TRBJ1-6; unclear D gene. The CDR3 is 17 amino acids. Germline V lookup: CDR1 KGHSH, CDR2 LQKENI. Between the trimmed V and J ends, which lost 0 bases and 1 base, there was a span of 10 bases.

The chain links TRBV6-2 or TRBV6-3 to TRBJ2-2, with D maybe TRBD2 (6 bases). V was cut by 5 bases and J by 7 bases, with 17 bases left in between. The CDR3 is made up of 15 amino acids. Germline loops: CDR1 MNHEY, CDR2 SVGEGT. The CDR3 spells CASSPLLGSGGELFF. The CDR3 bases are TGTGCCAGCAGTCCACTGCTCGGGAGTGGCGGGGAGCTGTTTTTT.

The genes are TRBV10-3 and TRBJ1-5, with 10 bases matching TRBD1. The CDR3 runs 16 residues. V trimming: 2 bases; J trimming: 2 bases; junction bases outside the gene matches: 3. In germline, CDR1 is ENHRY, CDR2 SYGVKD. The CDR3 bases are TGTGCCATCAGTGAGAGACAGGGGGCTCGCAATCAGCCCCAGCATTTT. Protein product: CAISERQGARNQPQHF.

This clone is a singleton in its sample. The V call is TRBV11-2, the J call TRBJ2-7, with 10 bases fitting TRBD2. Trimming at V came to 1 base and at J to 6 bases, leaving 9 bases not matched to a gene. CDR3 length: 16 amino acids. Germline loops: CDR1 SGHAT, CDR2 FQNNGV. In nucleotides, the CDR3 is TGTGCCAGCAGCTTAGGGGTTTCTAGCGGGAGCCGCGAGCAGTACTTC. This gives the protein CASSLGVSSGSREQYF.

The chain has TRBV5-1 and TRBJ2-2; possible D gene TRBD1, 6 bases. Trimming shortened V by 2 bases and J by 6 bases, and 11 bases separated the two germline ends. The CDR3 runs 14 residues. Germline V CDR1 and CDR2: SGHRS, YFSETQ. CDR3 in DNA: TGCGCCAGCAGCTTATCACAGGGTCCCGGGGAGCTGTTTTTT. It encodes CASSLSQGPGELFF.

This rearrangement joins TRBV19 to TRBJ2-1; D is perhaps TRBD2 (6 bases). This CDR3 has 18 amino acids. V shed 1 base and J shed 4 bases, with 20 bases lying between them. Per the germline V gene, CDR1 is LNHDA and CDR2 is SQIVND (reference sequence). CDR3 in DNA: TGTGCCAGTAGTATAGTCCTCGGTGAGTCCGGGGGTTACAATGAGCAGTTCTTC. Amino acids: CASSIVLGESGGYNEQFF.

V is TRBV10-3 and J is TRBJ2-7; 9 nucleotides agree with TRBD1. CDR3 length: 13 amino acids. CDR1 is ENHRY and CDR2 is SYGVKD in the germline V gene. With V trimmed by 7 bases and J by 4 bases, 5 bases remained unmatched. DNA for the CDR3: TGTGCCATCAAGGACAGGGGAGAATACGAGCAGTACTTC. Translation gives CAIKDRGEYEQYF.

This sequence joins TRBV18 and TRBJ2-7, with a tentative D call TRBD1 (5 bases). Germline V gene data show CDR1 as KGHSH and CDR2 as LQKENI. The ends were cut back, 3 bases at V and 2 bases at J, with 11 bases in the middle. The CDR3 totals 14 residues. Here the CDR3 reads CASSPPGQPYEQYF. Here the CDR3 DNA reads TGTGCCAGCTCACCGCCCGGACAACCCTACGAGCAGTACTTC.

CDR3 DNA sequence: TGTGCCAGCAGCTTAGAAATGGCGGGAGGCTACAATGAGCAGTTCTTC. This translates into CASSLEMAGGYNEQFF. This sequence joins TRBV11-2 and TRBJ2-1, with 8 bases identical to TRBD2. There are 16 residues in the CDR3. The junction had 4 bases not matched to a gene; V was cut back by 0 bases and J by 3 bases. Germline CDR1 and CDR2: SGHAT and FQNNGV.

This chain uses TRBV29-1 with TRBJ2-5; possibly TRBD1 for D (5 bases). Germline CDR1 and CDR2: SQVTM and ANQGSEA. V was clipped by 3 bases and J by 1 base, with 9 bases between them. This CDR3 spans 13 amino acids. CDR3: CSVDPQGQETQYF. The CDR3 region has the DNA TGCAGCGTTGACCCGCAGGGCCAAGAGACCCAGTACTTC.

The chain's CDR3 is CASSLAGSYEQYF. For the CDR3, the DNA is TGCGCCAGCAGCTTGGCCGGGAGTTACGAGCAGTACTTC. The chain is built from TRBV5-1 and TRBJ2-7; D perhaps matches TRBD2 (6 bases). Germline CDR1 SGHRS, CDR2 YFSETQ. There are 13 residues in the CDR3. V shed 0 bases and J shed 4 bases, with 8 bases lying between them.

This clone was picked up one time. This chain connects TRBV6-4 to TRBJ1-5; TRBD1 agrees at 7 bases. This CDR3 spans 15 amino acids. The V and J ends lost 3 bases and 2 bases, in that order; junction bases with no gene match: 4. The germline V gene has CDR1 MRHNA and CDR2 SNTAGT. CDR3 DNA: TGTGCCAGCAGTGAAGGGGGCGATGGCAATCAGCCCCAGCATTTT. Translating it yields CASSEGGDGNQPQHF.

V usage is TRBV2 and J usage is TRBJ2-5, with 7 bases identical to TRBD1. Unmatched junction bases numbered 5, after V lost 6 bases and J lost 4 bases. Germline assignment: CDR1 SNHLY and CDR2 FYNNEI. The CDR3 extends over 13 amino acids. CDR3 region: CASRDDRVETQYF. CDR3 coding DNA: TGTGCCAGCAGGGATGACAGGGTAGAGACCCAGTACTTC. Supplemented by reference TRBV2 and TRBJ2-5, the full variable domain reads EPEVTQTPSHQVTQMGQEVILRCVPISNHLYFYWYRQILGQKVEFLVSFYNNEISEKSEIFDDQFSVERPDGSNFTLKIRSTKLEDSAMYFCASRDDRVETQYFGPGTRLLVL.

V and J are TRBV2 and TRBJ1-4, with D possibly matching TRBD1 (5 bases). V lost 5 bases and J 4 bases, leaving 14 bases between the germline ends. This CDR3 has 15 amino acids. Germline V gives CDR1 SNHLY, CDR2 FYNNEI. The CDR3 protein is CASSPLQAVNEKLFF. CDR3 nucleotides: TGTGCCAGCAGTCCCCTACAGGCGGTTAATGAAAAACTGTTTTTT.

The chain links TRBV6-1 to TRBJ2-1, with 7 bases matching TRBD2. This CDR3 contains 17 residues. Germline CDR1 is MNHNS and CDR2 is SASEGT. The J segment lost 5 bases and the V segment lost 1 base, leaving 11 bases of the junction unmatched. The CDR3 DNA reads TGTGCCAGCAGTGAAGTAACCGGGACTACGAGCGACAATGAGCAGTTCTTC. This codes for CASSEVTGTTSDNEQFF.

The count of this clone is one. In nucleotides, the CDR3 is TGTGCCAGTAGAAGAGACGGACTAGCGGGGAACTCCTACGAGCAGTACTTC. The encoded protein is CASRRDGLAGNSYEQYF. The chain joins TRBV19 to TRBJ2-7, with TRBD2 matching 12 bases. Per germline, CDR1 LNHDA and CDR2 SQIVND (reference sequence). V lost 6 bases to trimming and J lost 0 bases; unmatched junction nucleotides: 9. This CDR3 has 17 amino acids.

The CDR3 loop reads CASSQVGLAGGQETQYF. As DNA, the CDR3 is TGCGCCAGCAGCCAAGTCGGACTAGCGGGGGGGCAAGAGACCCAGTACTTC. The rearrangement joins TRBV4-1 to TRBJ2-5, with 15 bases lining up with TRBD2. The germline V gene has CDR1 MGHRA and CDR2 YSYEKL. V shed 1 base, J shed 2 bases, and the junction held 2 bases outside the gene matches. This CDR3 has 17 residues.

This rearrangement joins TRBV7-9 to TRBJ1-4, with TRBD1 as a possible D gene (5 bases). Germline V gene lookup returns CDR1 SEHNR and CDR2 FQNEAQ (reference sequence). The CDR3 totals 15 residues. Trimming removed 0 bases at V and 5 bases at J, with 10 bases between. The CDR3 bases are TGTGCCAGCAGCTTAGCTCCGGGGGGAAATGAAAAACTGTTTTTT. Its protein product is CASSLAPGGNEKLFF.

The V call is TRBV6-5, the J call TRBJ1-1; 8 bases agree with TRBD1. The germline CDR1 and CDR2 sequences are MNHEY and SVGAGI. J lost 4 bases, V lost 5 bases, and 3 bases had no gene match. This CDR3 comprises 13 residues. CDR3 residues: CASSQTGVTEAFF. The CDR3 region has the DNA TGTGCCAGCAGTCAGACAGGGGTCACTGAAGCTTTCTTT.

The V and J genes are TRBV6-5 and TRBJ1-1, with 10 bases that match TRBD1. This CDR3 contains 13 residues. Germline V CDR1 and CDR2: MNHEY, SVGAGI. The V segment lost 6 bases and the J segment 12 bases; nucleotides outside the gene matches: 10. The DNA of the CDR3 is TGTGCCAGCAGCAAAGACAGGGACAGGGGAACTTTCTTT. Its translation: CASSKDRDRGTFF.

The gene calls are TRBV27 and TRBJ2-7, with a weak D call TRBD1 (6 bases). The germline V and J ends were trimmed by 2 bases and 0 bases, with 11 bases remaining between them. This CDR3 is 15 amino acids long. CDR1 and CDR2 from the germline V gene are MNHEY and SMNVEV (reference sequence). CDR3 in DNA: TGTGCCAGCAGTTTACAGGGGTCGAGCTCCTACGAGCAGTACGTC. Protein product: CASSLQGSSSYEQYV.

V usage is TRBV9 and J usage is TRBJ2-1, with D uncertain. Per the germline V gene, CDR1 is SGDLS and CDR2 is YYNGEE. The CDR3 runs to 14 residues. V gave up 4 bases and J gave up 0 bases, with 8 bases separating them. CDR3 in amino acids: CASSFVSSYNEQFF. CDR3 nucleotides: TGTGCCAGCAGCTTCGTCAGCTCCTACAATGAGCAGTTCTTC.

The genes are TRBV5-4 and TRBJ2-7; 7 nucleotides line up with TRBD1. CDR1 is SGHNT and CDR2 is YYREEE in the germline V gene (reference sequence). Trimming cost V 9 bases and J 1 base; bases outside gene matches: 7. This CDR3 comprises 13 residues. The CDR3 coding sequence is TGTGCCACCGGGACAGACCGTTCCTACGAGCAGTACGTC. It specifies CATGTDRSYEQYV.

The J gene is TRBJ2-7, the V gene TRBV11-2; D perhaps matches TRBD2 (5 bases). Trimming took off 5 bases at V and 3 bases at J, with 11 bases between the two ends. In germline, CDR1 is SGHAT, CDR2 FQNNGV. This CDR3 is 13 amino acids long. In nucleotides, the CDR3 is TGTGCCAGCAGCCCCCGGGATTTCTACGAGCAGTACGTC. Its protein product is CASSPRDFYEQYV.

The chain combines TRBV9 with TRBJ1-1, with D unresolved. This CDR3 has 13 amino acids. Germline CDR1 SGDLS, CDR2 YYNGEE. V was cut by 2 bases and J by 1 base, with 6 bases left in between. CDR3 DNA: TGTGCCAGCAGCGTCGGGAAGAACACTGAAGCTTTCTTT. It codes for CASSVGKNTEAFF.

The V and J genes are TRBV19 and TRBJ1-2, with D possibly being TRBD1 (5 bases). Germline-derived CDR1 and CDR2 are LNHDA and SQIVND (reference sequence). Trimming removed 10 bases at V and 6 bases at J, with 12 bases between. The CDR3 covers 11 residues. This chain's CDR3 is CATADTHGYTF. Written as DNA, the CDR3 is TGTGCCACCGCGGACACTCATGGCTACACCTTC.

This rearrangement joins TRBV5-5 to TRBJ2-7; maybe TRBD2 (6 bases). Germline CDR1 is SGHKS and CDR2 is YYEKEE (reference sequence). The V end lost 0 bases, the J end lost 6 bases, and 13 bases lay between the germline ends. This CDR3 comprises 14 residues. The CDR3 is CASSLAPYGGEQYF. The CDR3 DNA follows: TGTGCCAGCAGCTTGGCACCTTACGGGGGCGAGCAGTACTTC.

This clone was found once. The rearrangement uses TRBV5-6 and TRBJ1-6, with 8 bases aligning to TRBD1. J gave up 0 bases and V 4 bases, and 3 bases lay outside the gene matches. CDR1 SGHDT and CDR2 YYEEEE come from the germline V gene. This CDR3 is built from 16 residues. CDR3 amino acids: CASSPGGSSYNSPLHF. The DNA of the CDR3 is TGTGCCAGCAGCCCAGGGGGCAGCTCCTATAATTCACCCCTCCACTTT. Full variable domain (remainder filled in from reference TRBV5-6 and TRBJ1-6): DAGVTQSPTHLIKTRGQQVTLRCSPKSGHDTVSWYQQALGQGPQFIFQYYEEEERQRGNFPDRFSGHQFPNYSSELNVNALLLGDSALYLCASSPGGSSYNSPLHFGNGTRLTVT.

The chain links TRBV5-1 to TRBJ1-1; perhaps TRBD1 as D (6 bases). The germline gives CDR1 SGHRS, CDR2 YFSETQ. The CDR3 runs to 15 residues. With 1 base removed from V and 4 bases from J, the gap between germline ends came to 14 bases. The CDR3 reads CASSLKTGRGTEAFF. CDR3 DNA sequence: TGCGCCAGCAGCTTGAAAACAGGGAGGGGCACTGAAGCTTTCTTT.

The CDR3 spells CASSLGTSHTGELFF. In nucleotides, the CDR3 is TGTGCCAGCAGCTTGGGGACTAGTCACACCGGGGAGCTGTTTTTT. The chain is built from TRBV7-9 and TRBJ2-2, with 8 bases fitting TRBD2. The germline gives CDR1 SEHNR, CDR2 FQNEAQ (reference sequence). V gave up 3 bases and J gave up 3 bases; unmatched junction bases: 3. The CDR3 has 15 residues.

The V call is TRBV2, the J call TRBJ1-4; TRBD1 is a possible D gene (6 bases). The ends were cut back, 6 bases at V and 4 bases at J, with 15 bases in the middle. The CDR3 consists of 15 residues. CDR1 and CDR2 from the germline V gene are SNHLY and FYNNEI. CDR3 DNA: TGTGCCAGCAGAACTTTACAGGGTTTTAATGAAAAACTGTTTTTT. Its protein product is CASRTLQGFNEKLFF.